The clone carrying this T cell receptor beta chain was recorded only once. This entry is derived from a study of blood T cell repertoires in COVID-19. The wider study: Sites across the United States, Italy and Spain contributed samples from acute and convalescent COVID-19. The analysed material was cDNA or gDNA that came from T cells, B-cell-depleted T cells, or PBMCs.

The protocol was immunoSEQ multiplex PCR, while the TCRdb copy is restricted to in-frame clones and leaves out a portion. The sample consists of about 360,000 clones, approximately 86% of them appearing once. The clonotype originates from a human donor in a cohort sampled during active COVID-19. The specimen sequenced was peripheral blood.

CDR3 nucleotides: TGTGCCAGCAGCTTAGGCCCCCTAGCGGGGGGCATGACAGATACGCAGTATTTT. Amino acids: CASSLGPLAGGMTDTQYF. The chain combines TRBV7-9 with TRBJ2-3; the match to TRBD2 covers 11 bases. The CDR3 spans 18 residues. The V gene end was trimmed by 1 base and the J gene end by 3 bases; junction bases not matched to a gene: 9. The V gene's germline CDR1 is SEHNR and CDR2 FQNEAQ (reference sequence).